These 2 T cell receptor beta chains share one sample of origin, sequenced in a study of regulatory T cells in long-lasting Graves disease (dated by TCRdb to 2020 to 2023). The time point tag for this specimen amounts to: newly diagnosed GD, antithyroid drugs for less than 3 months. RNA was extracted from PBMCs in TRIzol for both TCR sequencing and RNA sequencing. Receptors were amplified or captured by multiplex PCR. The instrument was an Illumina HiSeq 4000. iRepertoire HTBI primers and Arm-PCR amplification of CDR3 regions were used to construct TCR beta libraries. TCRdb reanalyzed the raw reads on its own, using fastp at Q25 for trimming and MiXCR for clone calling, and kept in-frame beta chains. All rows with the same CDR3 protein become a single entry with the most common DNA and genes. The sample yields 530,000 or so distinct CDR3 sequences; around 16% were counted once. Around 12% of the sample is held by the ten biggest clonotypes.

This sample also appeared in a second study, on T cells in Graves' hyperthyroidism and ophthalmopathy.

Here the sequenced sample was peripheral blood mononuclear cells (PBMCs), taken at new diagnosis, from a patient treated with antithyroid drugs. The receptors stem from a young man with Graves disease. Donor details come from another sample of the same person, matched by shared clones.

A few counts support this clonotype. V is TRBV14 and J is TRBJ2-4, with TRBD1 as a possible D gene (6 bases). The V gene lost 3 bases and the J gene lost 6 bases, with 6 bases spanning the gap. Germline-derived CDR1 and CDR2 are SGHDN and FVKESK. This CDR3 is built from 12 residues. The CDR3 is CASSQGANIQYF. CDR3 in DNA: TGTGCCAGCAGCCAGGGGGCAAACATTCAGTACTTC.

This clonotype occurred many times. The chain couples TRBV2 to TRBJ2-3; no definite D call. This CDR3 has 16 amino acids. Between the trimmed V and J ends, which lost 6 bases and 0 bases, there was a span of 16 bases. CDR1 is SNHLY and CDR2 is FYNNEI in the germline V gene. In DNA form, the CDR3 reads TGTGCCAGCAGACCCCACCACTTTTCTAGCACAGATACGCAGTATTTT. Its protein is CASRPHHFSSTDTQYF. The variable domain in full, with the rest retrieved from reference TRBV2 and TRBJ2-3, is EPEVTQTPSHQVTQMGQEVILRCVPISNHLYFYWYRQILGQKVEFLVSFYNNEISEKSEIFDDQFSVERPDGSNFTLKIRSTKLEDSAMYFCASRPHHFSSTDTQYFGPGTRLTVL.